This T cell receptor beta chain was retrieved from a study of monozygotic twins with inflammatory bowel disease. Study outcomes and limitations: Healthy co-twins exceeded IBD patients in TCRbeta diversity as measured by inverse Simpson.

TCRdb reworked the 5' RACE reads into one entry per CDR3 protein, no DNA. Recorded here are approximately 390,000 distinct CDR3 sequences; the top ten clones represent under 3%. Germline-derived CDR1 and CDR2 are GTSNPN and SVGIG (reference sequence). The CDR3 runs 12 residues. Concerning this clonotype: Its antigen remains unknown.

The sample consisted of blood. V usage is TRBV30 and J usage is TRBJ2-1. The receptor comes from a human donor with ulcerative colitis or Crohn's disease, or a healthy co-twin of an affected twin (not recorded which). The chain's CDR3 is CAWSGDYNEQFF.